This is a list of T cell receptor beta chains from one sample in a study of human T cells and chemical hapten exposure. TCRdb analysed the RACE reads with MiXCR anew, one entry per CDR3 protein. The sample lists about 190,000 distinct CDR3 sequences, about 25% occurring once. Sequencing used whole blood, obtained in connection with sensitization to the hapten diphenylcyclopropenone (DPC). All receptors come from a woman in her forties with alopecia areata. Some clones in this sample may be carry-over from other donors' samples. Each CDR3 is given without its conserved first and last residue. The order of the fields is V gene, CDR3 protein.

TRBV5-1,ASSLATGTAEQY
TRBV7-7,ASGPGGETQY
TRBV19,ASSPKYTLAKNIQY
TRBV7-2,ASSAAGPQH
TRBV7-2,ASSLDQGNTIY
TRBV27,ASSLSADNEQF
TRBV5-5,ASSLDTPDTQY
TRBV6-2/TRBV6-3,ASSAIPGQGLDYGYT
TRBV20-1,SAMDGRAADTQY
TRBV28,ASSRSRTGGAGNIQY
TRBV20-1,RQLWRGGPSLRSSTDTQY
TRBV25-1,ASKGLVHEEGATGANVLT
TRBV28,ASSFYGKSYEQY
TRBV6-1,ASTDKGGASYEQY
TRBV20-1,SARQGMVSYEQY
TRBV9,ASSVAQGSSYEQY
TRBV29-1,SVGTSSTSYEQY
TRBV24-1,ATSDHRGYYNEQF
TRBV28,ASSLRGLAGGSYNEQF
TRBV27,ASSFMTGGAGELF
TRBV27,ASSLFPTGTG
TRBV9,ASSVEQGQDTEAF
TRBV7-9,ASTQGGQETQY
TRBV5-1,ASSYSNRGSDEQF
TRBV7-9,ASSLRAGANTGELF
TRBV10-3,AIQGDHSYEQY
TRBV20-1,SASRYSATYNEQF
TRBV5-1,ASSPGGSGRNTGELF
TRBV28,ASVRGGSNYGYT
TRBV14,ASSLSVSGWDEQF
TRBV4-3,ASSQDAGGLRADTQY
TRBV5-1,ASSLGSSGSYVGTQY
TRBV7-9,ANRLAGGGSTDTQY
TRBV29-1,SVARLAGETGETQY
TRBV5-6,ASSLTRGQPLVTGELF
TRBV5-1,ASSPAALSYNEQF
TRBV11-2,ASSRGGLDNIQY
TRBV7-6,ASSLEAAPSNQPQH
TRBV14,ASSQDAQGNRQPQH
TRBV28,ASSRGQGTYEQY
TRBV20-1,SARGRNSPLH
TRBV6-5,ASSRGRLDTQY
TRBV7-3,ASSQGSYNEQF
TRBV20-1,SASLQEGSEKLF
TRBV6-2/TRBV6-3,ASRASGRVDEQF
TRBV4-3,ASSLTSGSADTQY
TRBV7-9,ASRFTSDTAKNIQY
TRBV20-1,SAILEYEQY
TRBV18,ASSPIQGAGDEQY
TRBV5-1,ASSTQGEAKNIQY